The 21 T cell receptor beta chains below all came from one sample that was sequenced in a study of blood T cells in healthy people across ages. A second PCR of 7 to 11 cycles used a sample-barcoded 5' primer and a J-beta primer mix. TCRdb reprocessed the 5' RACE reads with MiXCR, giving one entry per CDR3 protein. The sample lists around 1,700,000 distinct CDR3 sequences, 28% occurring once. The sample comprised blood. The receptors were gathered from a woman aged 25 to 39 in good health.

A remark on this clonotype: At one boundary the junction diverges from the germline segment, which might be a read error. The chain combines TRBV7-2 with TRBJ2-3; D may be TRBD1 (5 bases). The V gene's germline CDR1 is SGHTA and CDR2 FQGNSA. This CDR3 is 13 amino acids long. The CDR3 reads CASSLGATGTQYF. The CDR3, as DNA: TGTGCCAGCAGCTTAGGAGCCACAGGTACGCAGTATTTT. The variable domain in full, completed from reference TRBV7-2 and TRBJ2-3, reads GAGVSQSPSNKVTEKGKDVELRCDPISGHTALYWYRQSLGQGLEFLIYFQGNSAPDKSGLPSDRFSAERTGGSVSTLTIQRTQQEDSAVYLCASSLGATGTQYFGPGTRLTVL.

CDR3 in DNA: TGTGCCAGCAGCCCTTTTAAGGAGGGCACGTGGGAGAATGAGCAGTACTTC. Translation gives CASSPFKEGTWENEQYF. The genes are TRBV14 and TRBJ2-7; the D gene is possibly TRBD2 (6 bases). This CDR3 comprises 17 residues. Trimming removed 4 bases from V and 7 bases from J, with 26 bases in between. Looked up from germline, CDR1 is SGHDN and CDR2 is FVKESK. The full variable domain, with the rest looked up from reference TRBV14 and TRBJ2-7, is EAGVTQFPSHSVIEKGQTVTLRCDPISGHDNLYWYRRVMGKEIKFLLHFVKESKQDESGMPNNRFLAERTGGTYSTLKVQPAELEDSGVYFCASSPFKEGTWENEQYFGPGTRLTVT.

Remarks on this clonotype: Possible read error: a much larger clone is one base away. CDR3: CASTYVSGTSGEQFF. The CDR3 DNA sequence: TGTGCCAGCACTTACGTTAGCGGGACGTCGGGTGAGCAGTTCTTC. V and J are TRBV12-3 or TRBV12-4 and TRBJ2-1; TRBD2 matches 8 bases. This CDR3 spans 15 amino acids. The ends lost 7 bases at V and 9 bases at J; junction bases unmatched: 14.

The sample holds many counts of this clonotype. The rearrangement joins TRBV4-1 to TRBJ2-5; D gene ambiguous. CDR1 and CDR2 (germline): MGHRA, YSYEKL. This CDR3 has 15 amino acids. The V gene lost 0 bases and the J gene lost 0 bases, with 8 bases spanning the gap. This chain's CDR3 is CASSQDNYHQETQYF. The CDR3 nucleotides read TGCGCCAGCAGCCAAGATAACTACCACCAAGAGACCCAGTACTTC.

At least ten counts were recorded for this clonotype. The chain carries TRBV10-3 and TRBJ2-4, with D hard to call. Germline assignment: CDR1 ENHRY and CDR2 SYGVKD. The CDR3 consists of 16 residues. Trimming took 3 bases from V and 0 from J, leaving 12 bases between them. Here the CDR3 DNA reads TGTGCCATCAGTGAAAGACTGACCGTAGCCAAAAACATTCAGTACTTC. It is translated as CAISERLTVAKNIQYF.

This clonotype was observed many times. The chain links TRBV20-1 to TRBJ2-1; 13 nucleotides match TRBD2. The CDR3 is made up of 15 amino acids. Germline trimming cut 5 bases from V and 4 bases from J; bases unmatched to any gene: 5. Germline V gene data show CDR1 as DFQATT and CDR2 as SNEGSKA (reference sequence). CDR3: CSAAGTSGMYNEQFF. The CDR3 nucleotides are TGCAGTGCTGCTGGGACTAGCGGGATGTACAATGAGCAGTTCTTC.

This clonotype was counted a few times. The gene calls are TRBV28 and TRBJ2-5; 7 bases line up with TRBD1. TRBJ2-7 matches the DNA end more closely, so the J call is doubtful. CDR3 size: 17 residues. CDR1 MDHEN and CDR2 SYDVKM come from the germline V gene. The DNA of the CDR3 is TGTGCCAGCAGTCCACCCGTCGGGGCAGGGGGTCTGAACGAGCAGTACTTC. It is translated as CASSPPVGAGGLNEQYF.

This chain links TRBV28 with TRBJ2-2; possibly TRBD1 for D (5 bases). V was shortened by 2 bases and J by 1 base, with 14 bases between the two germline ends. Germline lookup yields CDR1 MDHEN and CDR2 SYDVKM. The CDR3 loop spans 17 amino acids. For the CDR3, the DNA is TGTGCCAGCAGTTTACTACTCGGGCAGGGGAACACCGGGGAGCTGTTTTTT. Translation: CASSLLLGQGNTGELFF.

The sample holds a few counts of this clonotype. The CDR3 DNA reads as TGTGCCAGCTCACGACTACAGGCTAGCGGGGCCTCCTACAATGAGCAGTTCTTC. Its translation is CASSRLQASGASYNEQFF. The chain couples TRBV18 to TRBJ2-1; 9 bases map to TRBD2. The CDR3 is 18 amino acids. CDR1 is KGHSH and CDR2 is LQKENI in the germline V gene. J was trimmed by 0 bases and V by 4 bases; bases with no gene match: 10.

The rearrangement links TRBV14 to TRBJ2-3, with 8 nucleotides matching TRBD2. This CDR3 region has 15 residues. Losses at the gene ends were 5 bases for V and 2 bases for J; bases not matched to a gene: 6. Germline V gene lookup returns CDR1 SGHDN and CDR2 FVKESK. CDR3: CASSERGYLTDTQYF. CDR3 bases: TGTGCCAGCAGCGAGCGGGGGTACCTCACAGATACGCAGTATTTT.

The chain uses TRBV14 and TRBJ2-5; D is undetermined. This CDR3 comprises 15 residues. With 3 bases removed from V and 5 bases from J, the gap between germline ends came to 16 bases. Germline V gene data show CDR1 as SGHDN and CDR2 as FVKESK. The DNA of the CDR3 is TGTGCCAGCAGCCAGCTAGAGGCTGCTACGGAGACCCAGTACTTC. The encoded protein is CASSQLEAATETQYF. Full variable domain (remainder filled in from reference TRBV14 and TRBJ2-5): EAGVTQFPSHSVIEKGQTVTLRCDPISGHDNLYWYRRVMGKEIKFLLHFVKESKQDESGMPNNRFLAERTGGTYSTLKVQPAELEDSGVYFCASSQLEAATETQYFGPGTRLLVL.

Only a few counts were recorded for this clonotype. V is TRBV20-1 and J is TRBJ2-7; 10 nucleotides align to TRBD2. From germline, CDR1 is DFQATT and CDR2 SNEGSKA (reference sequence). V was clipped by 6 bases and J by 0 bases; unmatched bases: 8. This CDR3 is built from 15 residues. The CDR3: CSAGLIAGGSYEQYF. The CDR3 DNA is TGCAGTGCGGGCCTCATAGCGGGAGGCTCCTACGAGCAGTACTTC.

The chain is built from TRBV7-9 and TRBJ2-5; 7 nucleotides match TRBD1. With V trimmed by 4 bases and J by 2 bases, 10 bases remained unmatched. CDR3 size: 16 residues. Germline values: CDR1 SEHNR, CDR2 FQNEAQ (reference sequence). CDR3 loop: CASSSTEDRVQETQYF. The CDR3 DNA reads TGTGCCAGCAGCTCAACCGAAGACAGGGTACAAGAGACCCAGTACTTC.

This clonotype was found a few times. The J gene is TRBJ2-3, the V gene TRBV20-1; tentatively, D is TRBD1 (5 bases). V was clipped by 6 bases and J by 2 bases, with 15 bases between them. Germline V gives CDR1 DFQATT, CDR2 SNEGSKA (reference sequence). This CDR3 has 14 residues. The chain's CDR3 is CSAPHAGHTDTQYF. For the CDR3, the DNA is TGCAGTGCCCCCCACGCAGGACACACAGATACGCAGTATTTT.

This clonotype has more than one count but fewer than ten. The chain couples TRBV6-2 or TRBV6-3 to TRBJ2-7; the D gene could be TRBD1 or TRBD2 (5 bases each). The CDR3 has 16 residues. Trimming cost V 0 bases and J 0 bases, with 12 bases left between them. Per the germline V gene, CDR1 is MNHEY and CDR2 is SVGEGT. DNA of the CDR3: TGTGCCAGCAGTTACTCGCGAACGGGGACCTCCTACGAGCAGTACTTC. Translated: CASSYSRTGTSYEQYF.

Of note for this clonotype: A much larger clone lies one base from this, so it may be a read error. The rearrangement uses TRBV12-3 or TRBV12-4 and TRBJ2-1; tentative D call: TRBD2 (6 bases). The J call may be incorrect, as the DNA end agrees better with TRBJ2-7. This CDR3 has 15 amino acids. The CDR3 sequence is CASIVRGSSYNEQYF. CDR3 sequence (DNA): TGTGCCAGCATCGTACGGGGGAGCTCCTACAATGAGCAGTACTTC.

Points on this clonotype: A much larger clone differs from this one at a single base, so this may be a read error. The V call is TRBV5-5, the J call TRBJ2-1; TRBD1 aligns across 10 bases. The CDR3 sequence is 17 residues long. The germline V gene encodes CDR1 SGHKS and CDR2 YYEKEE (reference sequence). The CDR3 loop reads CTSSTRTGTGDYNEQFF. CDR3 bases: TGTACCAGCAGCACACGAACCGGGACAGGGGACTACAATGAGCAGTTCTTC. The whole variable domain, remainder taken from reference TRBV5-5 and TRBJ2-1, is DAGVTQSPTHLIKTRGQQVTLRCSPISGHKSVSWYQQVLGQGPQFIFQYYEKEERGRGNFPDRFSARQFPNYSSELNVNALLLGDSALYLCTSSTRTGTGDYNEQFFGPGTRLTVL.

This clonotype was observed a handful of times. The chain has TRBV24-1 and TRBJ1-2, with D possibly matching TRBD1 (6 bases). The germline V gene encodes CDR1 KGHDR and CDR2 SFDVKD. Between the trimmed V and J ends, which lost 1 base and 7 bases, there was a span of 9 bases. The CDR3 sequence is 13 residues long. This CDR3 reads CATSDFEGGGYTF. DNA for the CDR3: TGTGCCACCAGTGATTTTGAAGGGGGTGGCTACACCTTC.

The chain is built from TRBV2 and TRBJ2-3, with 9 bases fitting TRBD2. V shed 8 bases and J 3 bases; nucleotides not matched to a gene: 15. The length of the CDR3 is 17 residues. CDR1 and CDR2 (germline): SNHLY, FYNNEI. The CDR3 DNA reads as TGTGCCAGCGCCGGGCTACCAGGCGGGGGGGCAACAGATACGCAGTATTTT. This translates into CASAGLPGGGATDTQYF.

This clonotype was counted a single time. The chain uses TRBV9 and TRBJ2-2; D remains ambiguous. Germline CDR1 SGDLS, CDR2 YYNGEE. The ends were cut back, 0 bases at V and 0 bases at J, with 3 bases in the middle. This CDR3 contains 14 residues. The CDR3 bases are TGTGCCAGCAGCGTAGTCCCGAACACCGGGGAGCTGTTTTTT. Its protein product is CASSVVPNTGELFF.

At least ten counts were recorded for this clonotype. The CDR3 protein is CAISDPGGPRDEQFF. CDR3 coding DNA: TGTGCCATCAGTGACCCGGGGGGGCCTAGGGATGAGCAGTTCTTC. This sequence joins TRBV10-3 and TRBJ2-1, with 8 bases identical to TRBD2. The CDR3 is made up of 15 amino acids. CDR1 ENHRY and CDR2 SYGVKD come from the germline V gene. The ends lost 3 bases at V and 8 bases at J; junction bases unmatched: 9.